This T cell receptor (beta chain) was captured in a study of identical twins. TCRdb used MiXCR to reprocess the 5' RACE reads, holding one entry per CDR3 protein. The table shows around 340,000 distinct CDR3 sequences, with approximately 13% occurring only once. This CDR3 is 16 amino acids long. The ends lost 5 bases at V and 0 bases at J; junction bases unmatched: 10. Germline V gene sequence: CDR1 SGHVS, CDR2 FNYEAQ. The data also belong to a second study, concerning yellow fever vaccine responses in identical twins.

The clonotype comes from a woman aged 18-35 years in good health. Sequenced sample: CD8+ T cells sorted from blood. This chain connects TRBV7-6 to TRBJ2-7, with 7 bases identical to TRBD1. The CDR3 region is CASSPFTGVSSYEQYF. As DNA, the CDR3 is TGTGCCAGCAGCCCATTTACAGGGGTAAGCTCCTACGAGCAGTACTTC.